This T cell receptor (beta chain) was sequenced in a study of T cell clones after liver transplantation. Study overall: Tolerant meant at least one year fully off immunosuppression without liver enzymes above twice normal. Whole-study findings and limits: Post-transplant time points were not standardized, so conclusions are preliminary. Compared with third party-reactive sequences, donor-reactive ones declined more, independent of withdrawal success.

TCRdb's table, derived via immunoSEQ multiplex PCR, lists solely in-frame clones and lacks some. Among under 20,000 clones listed, 75% to 90% were seen once. Germline assignment: CDR1 SGDLS and CDR2 YYNGEE. Trimming took 3 bases from V and 0 from J, leaving 15 bases between them. This CDR3 has 16 residues. A note on this clone: The antigen is unknown.

This sequence was found in a human donor who received a liver transplant. The sequences come from CD8+ T cells from blood, collected before liver transplant. The chain links TRBV9 to TRBJ1-1; possibly TRBD1 for D (6 bases). The CDR3 DNA sequence: TGTGCCAGCAGCGCAGGGACATCTGGGGTGAACACTGAAGCTTTCTTT. It specifies CASSAGTSGVNTEAFF.